Shown below are 6 T cell receptor beta chains from a single sample sequenced in a study of breast tumors, draining lymph nodes, adjacent tissues. MiXCR was run by TCRdb on the multiplex PCR reads, yielding one entry per CDR3 protein. Of roughly 80,000 distinct CDR3 sequences in the sample, approximately 19% were seen once. Samples came from axillary lymph nodes draining the breast cancer. Sequencing was performed on axillary lymph node tissue. Receptor source: a female donor with breast cancer. Some clones in this sample may be carry-over from other donors' samples.

Remarks on this clonotype: The junction and the germline gene differ at one end; a read error may be behind it. The V gene is TRBV6-5, the J gene TRBJ2-5; 7 positions match TRBD1. Per the germline V gene, CDR1 is MNHEY and CDR2 is SVGAGI. CDR3 size: 12 residues. The CDR3 protein is CASNYRGEIQYF. The CDR3 DNA reads as TGTGCCAGCAATTACAGGGGTGAGATCCAGTACTTC.

This clonotype appeared many times. The gene calls are TRBV19 and TRBJ2-3; D is uncertain. V lost 1 base and J lost 6, with 14 bases in between. The V gene's germline CDR1 is LNHDA and CDR2 SQIVND (reference sequence). CDR3 length equals 15 residues. In nucleotides, the CDR3 is TGTGCCAGTAGTATAGGCTTGAGCGCCTACGATACGCAGTATTTT. Translating it yields CASSIGLSAYDTQYF. The full variable domain, with the rest looked up from reference TRBV19 and TRBJ2-3, is DGGITQSPKYLFRKEGQNVTLSCEQNLNHDAMYWYRQDPGQGLRLIYYSQIVNDFQKGDIAEGYSVSREKKESFPLTVTSAQKNPTAFYLCASSIGLSAYDTQYFGPGTRLTVL.

In this sample, this clonotype turned up many times. V and J are TRBV9 and TRBJ1-2, with D possibly TRBD1 on 5 matching bases. This CDR3 is 15 amino acids long. Germline values: CDR1 SGDLS, CDR2 YYNGEE. Trimming took off 6 bases at V and 0 bases at J, with 15 bases between the two ends. In DNA, the CDR3 is TGTGCCAGCACCCGAGGGGCAGGGACTAACTATGGCTACACCTTC. It yields the protein CASTRGAGTNYGYTF.

This clonotype appeared many times. The chain uses TRBV6-1 and TRBJ1-2; 10 positions match TRBD1. Germline assignment: CDR1 MNHNS and CDR2 SASEGT. V lost 6 bases and J lost 5; bases outside the gene matches: 9. The CDR3 is 15 residues long. The chain's CDR3 is CASRAGTGEYYGYTF. The CDR3 nucleotides are TGTGCCAGCAGAGCCGGGACAGGGGAGTATTATGGCTACACCTTC.

This chain connects TRBV6-2 or TRBV6-3 to TRBJ2-1; 7 bases are a match to TRBD2. In germline, CDR1 is MNHEY, CDR2 SVGEGT. The CDR3 sequence is 15 residues long. V trimming: 2 bases; J trimming: 8 bases; junction bases outside the gene matches: 9. CDR3 in DNA: TGTGCCAGCAGTTACGGCATTGGGACTAATGATGAGCAGTTCTTC. The encoded protein is CASSYGIGTNDEQFF.

V gene TRBV28 combines with J gene TRBJ1-6; D remains ambiguous. The V end lost 5 bases, the J end lost 6 bases, and 20 bases lay between the germline ends. CDR1 is MDHEN and CDR2 is SYDVKM in the germline V gene. The CDR3 is 17 residues long. The chain's CDR3 is CASSTPGVAGGNSPLHF. As DNA, the CDR3 is TGTGCCAGCAGTACCCCAGGCGTGGCGGGAGGTAATTCACCCCTCCACTTT.